This T cell receptor (beta chain) came from a study of read filtering for tumor transcriptome and immune sequencing. This clonotype appeared a few times. The CDR3 length is 14 residues. Germline lookup yields CDR1 SQVTM and CDR2 ANQGSEA. Trimming shortened V by 2 bases and J by 7 bases, and 17 bases separated the two germline ends. Molecular barcoded adaptors covering alpha/delta and beta/gamma chains were used on around 370 ng RNA. TCRdb ran MiXCR on the reads and lists one entry per CDR3 protein. The sample lists about 30,000 distinct CDR3 sequences, less than 20% occurring once. This receptor was taken from a donor at least 40 years old with multiple myeloma. The sequencing input was a population of CD138-negative cells sorted from bone marrow. The rearrangement joins TRBV29-1 to TRBJ2-5; D may be TRBD1 (6 bases). The CDR3 spells CSVEPPGQPGTQYF. CDR3 bases: TGCAGCGTTGAACCTCCGGGACAACCAGGGACCCAGTACTTC.